This T cell receptor (beta chain) was captured in a study of a mutant IDH1 vaccine in newly diagnosed glioma. Overall study context: Treated patients were around 60% male, 37.5% female, mean age 40.4 years.

This clone has a single count. Indicated time point: baseline, week 1 (first vaccination visit). Described treatment: pre-vaccination baseline after standard-of-care therapy. Clones were read by immunoSEQ multiplex PCR, and TCRdb kept only the in-frame ones, dropping some. The repertoire holds about 98,000 clones, with about 90% as singletons. Trimming took off 0 bases at V and 7 bases at J, with 16 bases between the two ends. Germline-derived CDR1 and CDR2 are SGHRS and YFSETQ. The CDR3 covers 16 residues. This sample comprised PBMCs, obtained from a glioma patient treated with radiotherapy, temozolomide or both. This chain connects TRBV5-1 to TRBJ2-2, with D unresolved. The source is a woman in her fifties or sixties with glioma. CDR3 sequence: CASSLVGLTLGGELFF. DNA of the CDR3: TGCGCCAGCAGCTTGGTCGGTCTCACACTCGGCGGGGAGCTGTTTTTT.